The clone carrying this TCR beta chain came up a few times. No antigen is known for it. Here the gene names and germline are mouse. Read data end 1 residue before the CDR3 end; the end is taken from the germline J gene. This record belongs to a study of tissue T cells after allogeneic stem cell transplantation. Germline CDR1 reads FNHDT; CDR2 reads SITEND (reference sequence). The V segment lost 0 bases and the J segment 4 bases; nucleotides outside the gene matches: 3. The length of the CDR3 is 15 residues. The time point here: mouse harvest day 7 after allogeneic transplant. Mouse grafts combined 10^7 T-cell-depleted bone marrow cells with 10^6 splenic CD5+ T cells. The data were produced by immunoSEQ multiplex PCR, yet TCRdb's version contains in-frame clones alone and is incomplete. Among over 6,500 clones listed, roughly half were seen once. Findings and caveats of the study: Alloreactivity or antigen specificity of tissue TCRs was not determined; some clones might be host cells. TCR repertoires tracked anatomic similarity, regardless of disease or transplant status. Motif-based clustering found tissue-specific repertoire signatures shared across patients, though few clones were shared.

The sample was lymph node tissue. The chain uses TRBV19 and TRBJ1-1; 10 bases are a match to TRBD1. The receptor was derived from a female BALB/c mouse given C57BL/6 T cells with graft-versus-host disease after an allogeneic hematopoietic cell transplant. The CDR3 bases that were read are TGTGCCAGCAGTATAGCAGGGACAGGGGCCACAGAAGTCTTC. As protein: CASSIAGTGATEVF. The entire CDR3 protein reads CASSIAGTGATEVFF.